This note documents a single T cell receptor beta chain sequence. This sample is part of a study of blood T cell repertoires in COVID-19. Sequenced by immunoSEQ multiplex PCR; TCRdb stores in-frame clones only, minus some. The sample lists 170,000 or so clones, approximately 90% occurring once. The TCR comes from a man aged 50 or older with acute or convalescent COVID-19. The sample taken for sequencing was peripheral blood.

The CDR3 is CASSPDRDEVHNEQFF. In DNA form, the CDR3 reads TGCGCCAGCAGCCCAGACAGGGATGAAGTCCACAATGAGCAGTTCTTC. The V call is TRBV5-1, the J call TRBJ2-1; 7 bases are shared with TRBD1. There are 16 residues in the CDR3. The germline V gene has CDR1 SGHRS and CDR2 YFSETQ. V dropped 4 bases and J dropped 5; count of bases not matched to a gene: 12.